This TCR beta chain was sequenced for a study of shared clonotypes between healthy human individuals. Across the whole study: The study enrolled a couple of women and three men aged 18 to 49. Study findings and constraints: As a rule, naive subsets had a larger estimated richness than memory subsets.

This clone was seen only once. What it recognizes is unknown. Sorted-subset replicate PCRs used roughly 210 ng of genomic DNA. This amount corresponded to about 29,000 T cell genomes. Measured with immunoSEQ multiplex PCR; TCRdb has only the in-frame clones, and not every one. The data show millions of clones, roughly 94% seen once. This CDR3 has 12 amino acids. Trimming stripped 5 bases from V and 5 bases from J, with 9 bases between. The germline gives CDR1 SGHTA, CDR2 FQGNSA. The sequence came from a man aged 18 to 29 in good health. Sequenced: naive CD4+ T cells sorted from blood. This sample's subset: CD45RA+ positively selected. The V gene is TRBV7-2, the J gene TRBJ1-1; TRBD1 might be the D (5 bases). The CDR3 bases are TGTGCCAGCAGCCATGGGGGGACTGAAGCTTTCTTT. It codes for CASSHGGTEAFF.